These 4 T cell receptor beta chains were all obtained from the same sample, sequenced in a study of T cells in Graves' hyperthyroidism and ophthalmopathy. Using RNA transcripts as the source, TCR beta CDR3 regions were amplified. Primed by the HTBI set, a first-round RT-PCR was run on the TCR CDR3. TCRdb reprocessed the multiplex PCR reads via MiXCR and lists one record per CDR3 protein. Of about 640,000 distinct CDR3 sequences listed, less than 25% are singletons. Source material: blood. The receptor source for this set is a young man with Graves' ophthalmopathy.

This sequence joins TRBV19 and TRBJ2-7, with TRBD2 matching 9 bases. Per the germline V gene, CDR1 is LNHDA and CDR2 is SQIVND (reference sequence). Germline trimming cut 5 bases from V and 1 base from J; bases unmatched to any gene: 9. CDR3 length equals 16 residues. The CDR3 spells CASSRRAGLASYEQYF. The CDR3 DNA reads TGTGCCAGTAGTCGTAGAGCGGGACTAGCTTCCTACGAGCAGTACTTC.

The rearrangement links TRBV6-1 to TRBJ2-3; maybe TRBD1 (5 bases). The J call is uncertain, as TRBJ1-5 better fits the DNA end. There are 13 residues in the CDR3. The germline gives CDR1 MNHNS, CDR2 SASEGT. The CDR3 DNA sequence: TGTGCCAGCAGTGAAGTAGGGGTGGATACGCAGCATTTT. Translation gives CASSEVGVDTQHF.

The chain is built from TRBV5-1 and TRBJ2-7; D not certain. V lost 0 bases and J 2 bases, leaving 9 bases between the germline ends. This CDR3 is built from 14 residues. Per germline, CDR1 SGHRS and CDR2 YFSETQ. The CDR3 loop reads CASSLGVETYEQYF. CDR3 DNA sequence: TGCGCCAGCAGCTTGGGAGTGGAAACCTACGAGCAGTACTTC. Combining the CDR3 with reference TRBV5-1 and TRBJ2-7 gives the whole variable domain KAGVTQTPRYLIKTRGQQVTLSCSPISGHRSVSWYQQTPGQGLQFLFEYFSETQRNKGNFPGRFSGRQFSNSRSEMNVSTLELGDSALYLCASSLGVETYEQYFGPGTRLTVT.

This clonotype was picked up many times. V gene TRBV30 combines with J gene TRBJ2-1; 7 bases align to TRBD1. Looked up from germline, CDR1 is GTSNPN and CDR2 is SVGIG (reference sequence). The CDR3 has 14 amino acids. V gave up 1 base and J gave up 5 bases; unmatched junction bases: 5. Here the CDR3 reads CAWSAGQWDNEQFF. CDR3 sequence (DNA): TGTGCCTGGAGTGCGGGACAGTGGGACAATGAGCAGTTCTTC.